This T cell receptor (beta chain) was found in a study of radiotherapy plus CTLA-4 blockade in lung cancer. As for the study in general: The study recorded objective responses in about 20% of patients and disease control in about 31%.

On this clone itself: What it recognizes is unknown.

Germline V gene data show CDR1 as SNHLY and CDR2 as FYNNEI. Deletions cut 6 bases from V and 4 bases from J, with 10 bases between. The CDR3 contains 13 residues. Measured with immunoSEQ multiplex PCR; TCRdb has only the in-frame clones, and not every one. This repertoire shows about 73,000 clones, 80% to 90% found once; its top ten account for 40% to 45%. Points from the study as a whole: Blood TCR clones of tumor origin expanded after radiotherapy plus ipilimumab. Per reports, early blood T cell clone dynamics, plus interferon-beta, forecast response most strongly.

This TCR came from a human donor with non-small cell lung cancer that progressed on radiotherapy plus ipilimumab. J is TRBJ1-5 and V is TRBV2; D perhaps matches TRBD1 (6 bases). The sequencing used peripheral blood, collected from a patient treated with radiotherapy plus ipilimumab. The DNA of the CDR3 is TGTGCCAGCAGCGGACAGTTGAATCAGCCCCAGCATTTT. Translation gives CASSGQLNQPQHF.